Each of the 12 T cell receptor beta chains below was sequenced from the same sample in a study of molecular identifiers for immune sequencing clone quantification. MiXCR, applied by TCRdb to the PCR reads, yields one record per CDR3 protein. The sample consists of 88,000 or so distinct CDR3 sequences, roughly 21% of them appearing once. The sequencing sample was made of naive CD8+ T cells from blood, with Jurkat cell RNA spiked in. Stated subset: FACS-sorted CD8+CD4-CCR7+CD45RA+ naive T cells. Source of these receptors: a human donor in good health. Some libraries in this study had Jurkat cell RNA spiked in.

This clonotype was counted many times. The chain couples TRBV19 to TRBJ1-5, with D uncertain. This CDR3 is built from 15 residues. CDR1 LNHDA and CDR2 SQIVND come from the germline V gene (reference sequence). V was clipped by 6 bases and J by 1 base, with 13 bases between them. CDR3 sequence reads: CASRMASLSNQPQHF. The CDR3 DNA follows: TGTGCCAGTAGGATGGCAAGTTTGAGCAATCAGCCCCAGCATTTT.

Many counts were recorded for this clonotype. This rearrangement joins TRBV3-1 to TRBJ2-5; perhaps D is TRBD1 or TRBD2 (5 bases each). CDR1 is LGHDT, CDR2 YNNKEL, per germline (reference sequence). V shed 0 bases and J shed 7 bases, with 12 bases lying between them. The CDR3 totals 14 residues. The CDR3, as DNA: TGTGCCAGCAGCCAAGAGACGGGGCCCGCGACCCAGTACTTC. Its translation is CASSQETGPATQYF.

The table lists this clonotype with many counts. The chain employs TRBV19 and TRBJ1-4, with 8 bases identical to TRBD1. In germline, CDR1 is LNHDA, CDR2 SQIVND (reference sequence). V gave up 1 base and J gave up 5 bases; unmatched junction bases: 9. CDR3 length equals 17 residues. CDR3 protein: CASSIVHRDRKNEKLFF. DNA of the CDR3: TGTGCCAGTAGTATAGTCCACCGGGACAGGAAAAATGAAAAACTGTTTTTT.

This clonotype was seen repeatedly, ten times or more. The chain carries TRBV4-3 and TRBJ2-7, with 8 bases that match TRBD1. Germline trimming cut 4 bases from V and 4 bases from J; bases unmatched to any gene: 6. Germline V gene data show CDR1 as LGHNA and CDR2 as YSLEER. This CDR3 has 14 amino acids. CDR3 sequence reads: CASSPRQGMYEQYF. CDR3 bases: TGCGCCAGCAGCCCACGACAGGGGATGTACGAGCAGTACTTC.

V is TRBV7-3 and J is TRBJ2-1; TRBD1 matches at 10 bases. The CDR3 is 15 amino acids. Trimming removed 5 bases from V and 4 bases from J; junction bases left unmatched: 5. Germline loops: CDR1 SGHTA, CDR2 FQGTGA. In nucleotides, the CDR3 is TGTGCCAGCAGCCTCCGGGACAGGGGTTACAATGAGCAGTTCTTC. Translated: CASSLRDRGYNEQFF.

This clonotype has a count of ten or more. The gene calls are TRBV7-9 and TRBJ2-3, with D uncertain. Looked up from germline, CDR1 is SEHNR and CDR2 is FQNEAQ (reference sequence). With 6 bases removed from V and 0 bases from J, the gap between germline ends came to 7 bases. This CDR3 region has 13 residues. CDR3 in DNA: TGTGCCAGCAGGTCTTCTAGCACAGATACGCAGTATTTT. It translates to CASRSSSTDTQYF. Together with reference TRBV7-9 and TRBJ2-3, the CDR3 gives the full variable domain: DTGVSQNPRHKITKRGQNVTFRCDPISEHNRLYWYRQTLGQGPEFLTYFQNEAQLEKSRLLSDRFSAERPKGSFSTLEIQRTEQGDSAMYLCASRSSSTDTQYFGPGTRLTVL.

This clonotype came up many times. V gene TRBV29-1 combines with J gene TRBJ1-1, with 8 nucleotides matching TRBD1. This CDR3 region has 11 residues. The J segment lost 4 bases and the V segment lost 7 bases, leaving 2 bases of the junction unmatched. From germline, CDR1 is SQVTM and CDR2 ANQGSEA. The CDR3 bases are TGCAGCGGTACAGGGGGCACTGAAGCTTTCTTT. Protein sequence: CSGTGGTEAFF.

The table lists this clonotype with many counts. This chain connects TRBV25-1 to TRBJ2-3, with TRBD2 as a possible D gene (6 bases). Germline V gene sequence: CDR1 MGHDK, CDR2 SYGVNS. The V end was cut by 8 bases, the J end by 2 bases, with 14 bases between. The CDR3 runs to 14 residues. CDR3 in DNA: TGTGCCAGCGGGGGGTTGGCCGTCACAGATACGCAGTATTTT. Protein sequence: CASGGLAVTDTQYF. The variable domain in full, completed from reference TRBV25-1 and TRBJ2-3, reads EADIYQTPRYLVIGTGKKITLECSQTMGHDKMYWYQQDPGMELHLIHYSYGVNSTEKGDLSSESTVSRIRTEHFPLTLESARPSHTSQYLCASGGLAVTDTQYFGPGTRLTVL.

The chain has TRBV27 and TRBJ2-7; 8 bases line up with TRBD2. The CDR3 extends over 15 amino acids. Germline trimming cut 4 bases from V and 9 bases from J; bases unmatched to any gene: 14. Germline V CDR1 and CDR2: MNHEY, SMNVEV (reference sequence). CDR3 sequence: CASSSFAGRAYPQYF. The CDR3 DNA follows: TGTGCCAGCAGTTCCTTTGCCGGGAGGGCCTATCCGCAGTACTTC.

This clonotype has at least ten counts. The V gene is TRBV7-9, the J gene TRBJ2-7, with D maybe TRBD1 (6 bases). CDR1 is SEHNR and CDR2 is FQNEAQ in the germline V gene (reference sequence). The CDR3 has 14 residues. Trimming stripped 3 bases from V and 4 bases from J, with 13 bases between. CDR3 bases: TGTGCCAGCAGCTTTGCAGGGGAATTTTACGAGCAGTACTTC. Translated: CASSFAGEFYEQYF.

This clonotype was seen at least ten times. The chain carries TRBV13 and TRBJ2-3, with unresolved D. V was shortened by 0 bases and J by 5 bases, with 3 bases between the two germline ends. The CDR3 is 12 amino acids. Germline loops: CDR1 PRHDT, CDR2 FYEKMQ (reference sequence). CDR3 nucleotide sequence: TGTGCCAGCAGCTTAGGCTTAGATACGCAGTATTTT. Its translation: CASSLGLDTQYF.

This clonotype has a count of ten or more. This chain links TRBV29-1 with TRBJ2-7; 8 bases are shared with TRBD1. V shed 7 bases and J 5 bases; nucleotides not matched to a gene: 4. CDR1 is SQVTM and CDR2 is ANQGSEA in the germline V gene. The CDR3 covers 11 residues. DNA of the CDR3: TGCAGCGCCGACAGGGGCAACGAGCAGTACTTC. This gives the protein CSADRGNEQYF.